This T cell receptor (beta chain) is drawn from a study of blood T cell repertoires in COVID-19. Study at large: T cells, B-cell-depleted T cells, or PBMCs provided the cDNA or gDNA that served as material.

Authors' processing steps: Estimation of nucleated cell counts relied on the amplification of reference gene primers. Some clones are missing from TCRdb's copy, which holds only in-frame ones; the method was immunoSEQ multiplex PCR. V and J calls and clone size come straight from that table; D and trimming were deduced from the DNA. Of almost 400,000 clones listed, over 75% were seen once; the top ten hold more than 0.9%. Each participant's cohort was designated according to participant-reported clinical history. Sequencing input: PBMCs or T cells enriched from blood (not recorded which). The receptor's source is a woman aged 25-40 years with acute COVID-19.

The CDR3 region is CASSSSRGMDTEAFF. In DNA, the CDR3 is TGTGCCAGCAGCTCCAGTCGGGGGATGGACACTGAAGCTTTCTTT. The rearrangement links TRBV7-9 to TRBJ1-1, with D maybe TRBD1 (5 bases). V was shortened by 4 bases and J by 3 bases, with 15 bases between the two germline ends. Germline V CDR1 and CDR2: SEHNR, FQNEAQ (reference sequence). This CDR3 is built from 15 residues.